This TCR beta chain appears in the sequencing data of a study of PD-L1 blockade in urothelial cancer. Study-wide context: After treatment start, blood was analyzed at 3 weeks (second dose) and at 6 weeks.

The junction had 3 bases not matched to a gene; V was cut back by 5 bases and J by 2 bases. There are 14 residues in the CDR3. CDR1 and CDR2 from the germline V gene are SEHNR and FQNEAQ (reference sequence). Indicated time point: pretreatment peripheral blood. Between 1 and 8 samples per patient were obtained, pretreatment and on-treatment. Sequenced by immunoSEQ multiplex PCR; TCRdb stores in-frame clones only, minus some. The sample lists approximately 63,000 clones; 81% were seen once. This clonotype was obtained from a man in his sixties or seventies with urothelial cancer. The chain joins TRBV7-9 to TRBJ2-5, with 9 bases aligning to TRBD1. This sample comprised PBMCs, obtained around atezolizumab (anti-PD-L1) treatment. The CDR3 region is CASSQDRGQETQYF. DNA for the CDR3: TGTGCCAGCAGCCAAGACAGGGGGCAAGAGACCCAGTACTTC.